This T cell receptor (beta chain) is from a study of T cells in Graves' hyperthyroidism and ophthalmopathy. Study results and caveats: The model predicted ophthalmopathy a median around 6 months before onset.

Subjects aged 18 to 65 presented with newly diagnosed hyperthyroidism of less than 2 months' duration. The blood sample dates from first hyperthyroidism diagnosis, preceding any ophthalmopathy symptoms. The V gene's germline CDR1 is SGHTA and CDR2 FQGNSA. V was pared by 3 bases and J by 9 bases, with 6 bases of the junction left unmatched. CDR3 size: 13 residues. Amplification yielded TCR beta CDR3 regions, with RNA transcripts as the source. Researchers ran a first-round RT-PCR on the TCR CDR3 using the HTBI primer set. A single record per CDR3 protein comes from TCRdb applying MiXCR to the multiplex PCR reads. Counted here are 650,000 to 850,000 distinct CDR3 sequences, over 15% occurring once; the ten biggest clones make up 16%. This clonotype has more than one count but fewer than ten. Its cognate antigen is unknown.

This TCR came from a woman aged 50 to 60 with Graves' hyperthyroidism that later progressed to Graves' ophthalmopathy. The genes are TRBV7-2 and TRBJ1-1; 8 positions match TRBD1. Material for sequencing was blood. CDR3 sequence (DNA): TGTGCCAGCAGCTTTCAGGGGGCGATGAAAGCTTTCTTT. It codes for CASSFQGAMKAFF.